These 29 T cell receptor beta chains were sequenced from one sample in a study of blood T cell repertoires in COVID-19. Assay used: immunoSEQ multiplex PCR; TCRdb lists only in-frame clones, some missing. The sample has fewer than 250,000 clones, about 89% seen once; the top ten hold around 4.8%. The specimen sequenced was peripheral blood. The receptors were sampled from a woman aged 35 to 49 with acute or convalescent COVID-19.

The chain recombines TRBV11-2 with TRBJ2-7, with no clear D. From germline, CDR1 is SGHAT and CDR2 FQNNGV. Trimming stripped 5 bases from V and 2 bases from J, with 16 bases between. CDR3 size: 15 residues. The CDR3 DNA reads as TGTGCCAGCAGCCCCGGGTTTACAAGCGCCTACGAGCAGTACGTC. Translated, it gives CASSPGFTSAYEQYV.

The chain has TRBV5-1 and TRBJ2-1; D might be TRBD1 (5 bases). The CDR3 is 15 amino acids. Germline assignment: CDR1 SGHRS and CDR2 YFSETQ. Trimming removed 4 bases at V and 2 bases at J, with 13 bases between. The CDR3 DNA reads as TGCGCCAGCAGCCGGAGCCAGGGCGCCTACAATGAGCAGTTCTTC. Translation gives CASSRSQGAYNEQFF.

The chain combines TRBV2 with TRBJ2-1; D is uncertain. The V end was cut by 4 bases, the J end by 1 base, with 11 bases between. Germline CDR1 SNHLY, CDR2 FYNNEI. CDR3 length: 15 amino acids. This chain's CDR3 is CASSVAGTSYNEQFF. The CDR3 nucleotides read TGTGCCAGCAGTGTTGCAGGTACATCCTACAATGAGCAGTTCTTC. The full variable domain, rest sourced from reference TRBV2 and TRBJ2-1, is EPEVTQTPSHQVTQMGQEVILRCVPISNHLYFYWYRQILGQKVEFLVSFYNNEISEKSEIFDDQFSVERPDGSNFTLKIRSTKLEDSAMYFCASSVAGTSYNEQFFGPGTRLTVL.

Worth noting for this clone: This may come from a read error, since a much larger clone is one base off. The genes are TRBV7-2 and TRBJ2-5, with a weak D call TRBD2 (5 bases). This CDR3 contains 15 residues. Germline lookup yields CDR1 SGHTA and CDR2 FQGNSA. For the CDR3, the DNA is TGTGCCGGCAGCTCCCCGCGGGCGGACCAAGAGACCCAGTACTTC. It translates to CAGSSPRADQETQYF.

The V gene is TRBV5-5, the J gene TRBJ2-3; 7 positions match TRBD2. The CDR3 is 15 residues long. The trim removed 2 bases at V and 6 bases at J, leaving 9 bases unmatched. Germline V gene data show CDR1 as SGHKS and CDR2 as YYEKEE (reference sequence). The CDR3 DNA reads as TGTGCCAGCAGCTTTAGCGGGCCGGCTGGGGATACGCAGTATTTT. It codes for CASSFSGPAGDTQYF. Full variable domain (remainder filled in from reference TRBV5-5 and TRBJ2-3): DAGVTQSPTHLIKTRGQQVTLRCSPISGHKSVSWYQQVLGQGPQFIFQYYEKEERGRGNFPDRFSARQFPNYSSELNVNALLLGDSALYLCASSFSGPAGDTQYFGPGTRLTVL.

The V call is TRBV5-1, the J call TRBJ1-2; 7 nucleotides align to TRBD1. V lost 4 bases and J lost 6; bases outside the gene matches: 9. CDR1 and CDR2 (germline): SGHRS, YFSETQ. The CDR3 has 14 residues. CDR3 loop: CASSPPTGYHGYTF. The CDR3 DNA is TGCGCCAGCAGCCCCCCGACAGGGTACCATGGCTACACCTTC.

The chain recombines TRBV6-5 with TRBJ1-3, with D hard to call. Germline V gene data show CDR1 as MNHEY and CDR2 as SVGAGI. This CDR3 comprises 15 residues. The V end was cut by 7 bases, the J end by 0 bases, with 13 bases between. The CDR3 nucleotides are TGTGCCAGCAATAGTAACGGTCCCTCTGGAAACACCATATATTTT. As protein: CASNSNGPSGNTIYF.

The V and J genes are TRBV19 and TRBJ1-2, with 7 bases aligning to TRBD1. The J segment lost 7 bases and the V segment lost 7 bases, leaving 9 bases of the junction unmatched. The CDR3 has 13 amino acids. Per the germline V gene, CDR1 is LNHDA and CDR2 is SQIVND (reference sequence). The CDR3 loop is CASTAGGLGGYTF. The DNA of the CDR3 is TGTGCCAGTACCGCAGGGGGGCTCGGTGGCTACACCTTC.

V and J are TRBV29-1 and TRBJ2-3; 13 nucleotides align to TRBD2. This CDR3 is built from 15 residues. Germline V gene sequence: CDR1 SQVTM, CDR2 ANQGSEA. The junction had 5 bases not matched to a gene; V was cut back by 7 bases and J by 1 base. In nucleotides, the CDR3 is TGCAGCGCCCCCGGGACTAGCGGGGGCACAGATACGCAGTATTTT. Translation: CSAPGTSGGTDTQYF.

The rearrangement joins TRBV10-3 to TRBJ1-2, with 10 bases that match TRBD1. This CDR3 contains 12 residues. V dropped 7 bases and J dropped 10; count of bases not matched to a gene: 6. In germline, CDR1 is ENHRY, CDR2 SYGVKD. For the CDR3, the DNA is TGTGCCATCAACCGGGACAGGGGAAACTACACCTTC. It codes for CAINRDRGNYTF.

The count of this clone is one. The chain links TRBV18 to TRBJ1-1, with a weak D call TRBD1 (6 bases). Germline V gene lookup returns CDR1 KGHSH and CDR2 LQKENI. The CDR3 runs to 13 residues. Trimming pared 8 bases from V and 3 bases from J, leaving 13 bases between. DNA for the CDR3: TGTGCCAGCCTGACAGGTGAGGACACTGAAGCTTTCTTT. Amino acid sequence: CASLTGEDTEAFF.

J is TRBJ1-5 and V is TRBV3-1 (or the pseudogene TRBV3-2); no definite D call. There are 15 residues in the CDR3. CDR1 is LGHDT and CDR2 is YNNKEL in the germline V gene (reference sequence). V lost 0 bases to trimming and J lost 0 bases, with 6 bases between them. The CDR3 loop reads CASSQDPNSNQPQHF. Here the CDR3 DNA reads TGTGCCAGCAGCCAAGACCCAAATAGCAATCAGCCCCAGCATTTT.

The V and J genes are TRBV2 and TRBJ2-3; TRBD2 might be the D (6 bases). This CDR3 comprises 13 residues. CDR1 is SNHLY and CDR2 is FYNNEI in the germline V gene. Deletions cut 5 bases from V and 6 bases from J, with 12 bases between. CDR3 in DNA: TGTGCCAGCAGTTCCGGGGGAACGGATACGCAGTATTTT. The encoded protein is CASSSGGTDTQYF.

The chain joins TRBV19 to TRBJ1-4; D is unresolved. Trimming cost V 4 bases and J 14 bases, with 20 bases left between them. The CDR3 has 14 amino acids. Germline CDR1 LNHDA, CDR2 SQIVND (reference sequence). DNA for the CDR3: TGTGCCAGTAGTACCACCCTCTCGACGGGCGGGCTGTTTTTT. Protein product: CASSTTLSTGGLFF.

V is TRBV30 and J is TRBJ1-1; 8 bases are a match to TRBD1. The CDR3 is 11 residues long. Germline CDR1 is GTSNPN and CDR2 is SVGIG (reference sequence). Trimming cost V 2 bases and J 9 bases; bases outside gene matches: 2. CDR3 nucleotides: TGTGCCTGGAGTACAGGGGGAAAAGCTTTCTTT. The encoded protein is CAWSTGGKAFF.

V and J are TRBV5-1 and TRBJ1-5; TRBD1 matches at 10 bases. Germline trimming cut 4 bases from V and 1 base from J; bases unmatched to any gene: 2. Germline CDR1 reads SGHRS; CDR2 reads YFSETQ. The CDR3 runs 15 residues. The CDR3 is CASSTGQGSNQPQHF. The CDR3 DNA follows: TGCGCCAGCAGCACGGGACAGGGGAGCAATCAGCCCCAGCATTTT.

The chain has TRBV6-1 and TRBJ1-1; tentatively, D is TRBD1 (5 bases). V lost 1 base, J lost 6 bases, and 15 bases lay in between. The length of the CDR3 is 15 residues. The germline CDR1 and CDR2 sequences are MNHNS and SASEGT. The CDR3 is CASSEGWQGLAEAFF. The CDR3 region has the DNA TGTGCCAGCAGTGAAGGGTGGCAGGGTCTCGCTGAAGCTTTCTTT.

For the CDR3, the DNA is TGTGCCAGCAGCTTAGATAGTCAGCCCCAGCATTTT. This gives the protein CASSLDSQPQHF. V gene TRBV11-2 combines with J gene TRBJ1-5, with D unresolved. Trimming shortened V by 0 bases and J by 6 bases, and 3 bases separated the two germline ends. The germline V gene encodes CDR1 SGHAT and CDR2 FQNNGV. The CDR3 has 12 amino acids.

This sequence joins TRBV4-1 and TRBJ2-4; a possible D gene is TRBD2 (6 bases). Germline V lookup: CDR1 MGHRA, CDR2 YSYEKL. V was shortened by 1 base and J by 0 bases, with 13 bases between the two germline ends. The CDR3 spans 17 residues. The CDR3, as DNA: TGCGCCAGCAGCCAAGTGAGTTGGGGACTAGCCAAAAACATTCAGTACTTC. This translates into CASSQVSWGLAKNIQYF.

The chain is built from TRBV30 and TRBJ1-5; D is undetermined. V dropped 1 base and J dropped 1 base, with 8 bases sitting between them. The V gene's germline CDR1 is GTSNPN and CDR2 SVGIG (reference sequence). The CDR3 covers 14 residues. The DNA for the CDR3 is TGTGCCTGGAGTGGGGCCAGGAGCAATCAGCCCCAGCATTTT. Protein sequence: CAWSGARSNQPQHF.

This sequence joins TRBV11-1 and TRBJ1-6, with D unresolved. CDR3 size: 14 residues. V was cut by 5 bases and J by 0 bases, with 5 bases left in between. Germline CDR1 SGHAT, CDR2 FQDESV (reference sequence). This CDR3 is CASSTSSYNSPLHF. CDR3 coding DNA: TGTGCCAGCAGCACGAGCTCCTATAATTCACCCCTCCACTTT.

This sequence joins TRBV25-1 and TRBJ1-6, with D possibly TRBD1 on 5 matching bases. The ends were cut back, 5 bases at V and 7 bases at J, with 12 bases in the middle. CDR3 length: 14 amino acids. Germline CDR1 MGHDK, CDR2 SYGVNS. The CDR3 region is CASSPAGKNSPLHF. CDR3 DNA: TGTGCCAGCAGTCCGGCAGGGAAGAATTCACCCCTCCACTTT.

The rearrangement links TRBV27 to TRBJ1-5; a possible D gene is TRBD1 (5 bases). Trimming stripped 6 bases from V and 1 base from J, with 16 bases between. Germline CDR1 and CDR2: MNHEY and SMNVEV (reference sequence). This CDR3 is built from 16 residues. The CDR3 nucleotides read TGTGCCAGCAGATCCGGGGGGGACCCGAGCAATCAGCCCCAGCATTTT. It translates to CASRSGGDPSNQPQHF.

This chain connects TRBV24-1 to TRBJ2-1; 8 nucleotides line up with TRBD2. The CDR3 is made up of 14 amino acids. The J segment lost 5 bases and the V segment lost 5 bases, leaving 4 bases of the junction unmatched. Germline values: CDR1 KGHDR, CDR2 SFDVKD. The DNA of the CDR3 is TGTGCCACCAGTGGTCGGGAGGGTGACAATGAGCAGTTCTTC. Translating gives CATSGREGDNEQFF.

This clone is a singleton in its sample. V and J are TRBV5-1 and TRBJ2-1, with TRBD1 identical over 7 bases. CDR1 and CDR2 (germline): SGHRS, YFSETQ. V was clipped by 4 bases and J by 6 bases; unmatched bases: 4. The CDR3 length is 13 residues. The CDR3 spells CASSRRQGNEQFF. The CDR3 DNA reads as TGCGCCAGCAGCCGTCGACAGGGCAATGAGCAGTTCTTC.

On this clone: Because the CDR3 is missing its conserved closing phenylalanine or tryptophan, this is likely a read error. The limits of the CDR3 on the DNA are not certain, so only TCRdb's listed CDR3 is given. CDR3 protein: CASSEGEGSGRI. V gene TRBV2 combines with J gene TRBJ1-1. Germline V gene sequence: CDR1 SNHLY, CDR2 FYNNEI. The CDR3 is 12 amino acids long, termini counted.

The chain joins TRBV5-1 to TRBJ1-3, with D tentatively TRBD1 (6 bases). The CDR3 totals 16 residues. Per the germline V gene, CDR1 is SGHRS and CDR2 is YFSETQ. With 4 bases removed from V and 1 base from J, the gap between germline ends came to 15 bases. The CDR3 DNA follows: TGCGCCAGCAGCGCTCGACAGGCAGGTTCTGGAAACACCATATATTTT. Translating it yields CASSARQAGSGNTIYF.

The chain combines TRBV29-1 with TRBJ1-2; 7 bases align to TRBD1. The CDR3 is 12 residues long. Per the germline V gene, CDR1 is SQVTM and CDR2 is ANQGSEA. J was trimmed by 2 bases and V by 7 bases; bases with no gene match: 4. The CDR3 coding sequence is TGCAGCGGTGCGGGACAGAACTATGGCTACACCTTC. Its protein is CSGAGQNYGYTF.

The chain joins TRBV4-2 to TRBJ1-5, with D hard to call. The germline V gene has CDR1 LGHNA and CDR2 YNFKEQ. The CDR3 is 15 residues long. The ends were cut back, 1 base at V and 0 bases at J, with 7 bases in the middle. The chain's CDR3 is CASSQAQNSNQPQHF. The CDR3 DNA reads TGTGCCAGCAGCCAAGCGCAGAATAGCAATCAGCCCCAGCATTTT.